A selection of T cell receptor beta chains follows, all from one sample in a study of beta chain features in type 1 diabetes. Measured with immunoSEQ multiplex PCR; TCRdb has only the in-frame clones, and not every one. The table has roughly 610,000 clones, around 15% seen once. Sequencing was performed on naive CD4+ T cells from blood. Source of these receptors: a man younger than 30 in good health. The CDR3 runs from the conserved cysteine through the conserved F or W. The D gene is left open where the match is weak. A clone size is listed for some rows: how often the clone was seen (once, few, many), or a class if it is expanded.

V gene	clone size	J gene	D gene	CDR3 DNA	CDR3 protein
TRBV7-2	-	TRBJ1-6	-	TGTGCCAGCAGCTTACAGGGTGGAGGGCCCCTCCACTTT	CASSLQGGGPLHF
TRBV7-3	few	TRBJ2-3	-	TGTGCCAGCAGCTTGGGTAGCGGTGGCACAGATACGCAGTATTTT	CASSLGSGGTDTQYF
TRBV5-1	-	TRBJ1-5	TRBD1	TGCGCCAGCAGCTTGGGCTCAGGGGGGAGCAATCAGCCCCAGCATTTT	CASSLGSGGSNQPQHF
TRBV18	few	TRBJ1-5	TRBD1	TGTGCCAGCTCACCCAGGGACAGTCCCGTAGGTCAGCCCCAGCATTTT	CASSPRDSPVGQPQHF
TRBV6-6	-	TRBJ2-3	-	TGTGCCGGAGCCGACAGGATTAACACAGATACGCAGTATTTT	CAGADRINTDTQYF
TRBV4-3	few	TRBJ2-1	-	TGCGCCAGCAGCCAAGATCGGGGGCTTAGCTCCTACAATGAGCAGTTCTTC	CASSQDRGLSSYNEQFF
TRBV7-8	-	TRBJ1-2	-	TGTGCCAGCAGCTTATCAGTTCCTAACTATGGCTACACCTTC	CASSLSVPNYGYTF
TRBV21-1	few	TRBJ2-7	-	TGTGCCAGCAGCAAAGCGCAAGGGGCCTACGAGCAGTACTTC	CASSKAQGAYEQYF
TRBV28	few	TRBJ1-6	TRBD1	TGTGCCAGCAGTGGGGACAGCCCTGGATCTAATTCACCCCTCCACTTT	CASSGDSPGSNSPLHF
TRBV29-1	-	TRBJ1-2	-	TGCAGCTCCCCGGGCCCCTATGGCTACACCTTC	CSSPGPYGYTF
TRBV30	-	TRBJ2-5	-	TGTGCCTGGAGTGTGGGGGAGACCCAGTACTTC	CAWSVGETQYF
TRBV7-3	once	TRBJ1-6	TRBD1	TGTGCCAGCAGCTCGACCGGGACAGTCAATTCACCCCTCCACTTT	CASSSTGTVNSPLHF
TRBV4-1	once	TRBJ2-3	-	TGCGCCAGCAGCCAAGCGGGGTGGATCACAGATACGCAGTATTTT	CASSQAGWITDTQYF
TRBV4-1	few	TRBJ2-1	TRBD2	TGCGCCAGCAGCCAGCCAGTGGGGGACTACACCTCTAGGGCTCCGTTCTTC	CASSQPVGDYTSRAPFF
TRBV5-1	-	TRBJ1-5	-	TGCGCCAGCAGCTTGGGGGCAGGGGCGTTCGAGCCCCAGCATTTT	CASSLGAGAFEPQHF
TRBV5-6	few	TRBJ2-6	-	TGTGCCAGCAGCTTTGACAGCTCTGGGGCCAACGTCCTGACTTTC	CASSFDSSGANVLTF
TRBV9	few	TRBJ2-5	TRBD1	TGTGCCAGCAGCGTAGGAGGGGACAGGATCCAAGAGACCCAGTACTTC	CASSVGGDRIQETQYF
TRBV5-6	-	TRBJ1-1	TRBD1	TGTGCCAGCAGCTTGGCGACAGGGTTAGCTTTCTTT	CASSLATGLAFF
TRBV28	few	TRBJ2-7	TRBD1	TGTGCCAGCAGCTCGGAAGGACAGGGGGCCCACGAGCAGTACTTC	CASSSEGQGAHEQYF
TRBV5-1	-	TRBJ1-5	-	TGCGCCAGCAGCCGAGCCGGGGGGCCCCAGCATTTT	CASSRAGGPQHF
TRBV4-3	-	TRBJ1-5	-	TGCGCCAGCAGCCAAGATCAGGGAAGAACTCAGCCCCAGCATTTT	CASSQDQGRTQPQHF
TRBV2	-	TRBJ1-4	-	TGTGCCAGCAGGTTTGGTGGAGAAAAACTGTTTTTT	CASRFGGEKLFF
TRBV7-8	-	TRBJ1-4	TRBD1	TGTGCCAGCGGGGGGGGACAGGTTACTAATGAAAAACTGTTTTTT	CASGGGQVTNEKLFF
TRBV5-4	-	TRBJ2-5	-	TGTGCCAGCAGCTTGGCCGGCAGGGGCCCGATAGAGACCCAGTACTTC	CASSLAGRGPIETQYF
TRBV4-3	few	TRBJ1-3	-	TGCGCCAGCAGCCAAGAAGCCCGAGGACGTGGAAACACCATATATTTT	CASSQEARGRGNTIYF
TRBV2	few	TRBJ1-6	-	TGTGCCAGCAGACAGGGAAATTCACCCCTCCACTTT	CASRQGNSPLHF
TRBV6-5	few	TRBJ2-7	TRBD1	TGTGCCAGCAGCAGACAGGGGAGAACCTACGAGCAGTACTTC	CASSRQGRTYEQYF
TRBV10-3	few	TRBJ1-1	-	TGTGCCATCAGGCAAATCGCTGGTCCCTTAGGAACCGCTTTCTTT	CAIRQIAGPLGTAFF
TRBV30	-	TRBJ1-1	TRBD1	TGTGCCTGGAGTGTCGTTTACCAATACAGGGGACAAGCTTTCTTT	CAWSVVYQYRGQAFF
TRBV4-2	few	TRBJ1-1	-	TGTGCCAGCAGCCAAGTGTCCAGACAGAACACTGAAGCTTTCTTT	CASSQVSRQNTEAFF